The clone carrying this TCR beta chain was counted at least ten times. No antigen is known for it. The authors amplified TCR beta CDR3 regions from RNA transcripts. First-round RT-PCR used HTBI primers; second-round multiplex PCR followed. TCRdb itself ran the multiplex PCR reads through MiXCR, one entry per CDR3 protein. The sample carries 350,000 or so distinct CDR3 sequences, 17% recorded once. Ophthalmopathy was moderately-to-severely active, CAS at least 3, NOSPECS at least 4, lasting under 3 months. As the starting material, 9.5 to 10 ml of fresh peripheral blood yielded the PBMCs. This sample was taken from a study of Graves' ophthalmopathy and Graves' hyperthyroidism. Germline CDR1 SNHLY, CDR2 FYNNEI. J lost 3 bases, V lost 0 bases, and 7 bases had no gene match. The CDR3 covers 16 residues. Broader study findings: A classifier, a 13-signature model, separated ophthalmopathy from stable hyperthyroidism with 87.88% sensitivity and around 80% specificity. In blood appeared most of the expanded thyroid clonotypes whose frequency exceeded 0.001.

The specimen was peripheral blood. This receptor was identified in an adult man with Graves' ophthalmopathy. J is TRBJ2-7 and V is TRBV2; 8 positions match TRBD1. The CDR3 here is CASSEALGQGGYEQYF. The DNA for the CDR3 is TGTGCCAGCAGTGAAGCGCTAGGACAGGGAGGCTACGAGCAGTACTTC.